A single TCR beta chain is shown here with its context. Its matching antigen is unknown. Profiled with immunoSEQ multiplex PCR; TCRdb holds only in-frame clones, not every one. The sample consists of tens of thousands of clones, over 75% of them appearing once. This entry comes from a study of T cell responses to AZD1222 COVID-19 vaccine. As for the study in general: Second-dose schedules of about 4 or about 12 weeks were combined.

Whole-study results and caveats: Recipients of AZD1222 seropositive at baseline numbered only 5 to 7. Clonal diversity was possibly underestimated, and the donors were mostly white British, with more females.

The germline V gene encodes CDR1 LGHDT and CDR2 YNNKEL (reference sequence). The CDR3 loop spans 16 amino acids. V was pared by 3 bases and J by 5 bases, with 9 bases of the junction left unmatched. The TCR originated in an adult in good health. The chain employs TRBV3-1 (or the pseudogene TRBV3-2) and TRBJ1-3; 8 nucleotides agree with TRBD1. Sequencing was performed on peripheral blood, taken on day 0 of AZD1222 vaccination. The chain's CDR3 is CASSQGTGGSRNTIYF. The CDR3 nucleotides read TGTGCCAGCAGCCAGGGGACAGGAGGTTCTAGAAACACCATATATTTT.